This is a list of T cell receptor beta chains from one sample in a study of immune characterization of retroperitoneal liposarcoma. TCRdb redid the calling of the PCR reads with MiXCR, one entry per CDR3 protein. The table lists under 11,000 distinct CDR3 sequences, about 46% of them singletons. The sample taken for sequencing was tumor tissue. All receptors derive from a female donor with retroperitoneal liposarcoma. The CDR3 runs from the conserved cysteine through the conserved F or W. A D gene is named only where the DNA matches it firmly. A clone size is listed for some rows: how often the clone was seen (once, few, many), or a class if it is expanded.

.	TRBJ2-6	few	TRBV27	TGTGCCTGCAGAAGATCTGGGGCCAACGTCCTGACTTTC	CACRRSGANVLTF
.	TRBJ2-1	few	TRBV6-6	TGTGCCAGCAGTCCCCGGGTCGGATACTCCTACGAGCAGTTCTTC	CASSPRVGYSYEQFF
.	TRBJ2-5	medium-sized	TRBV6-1	TGTGCCAGCAGTCACGATGGAGAGACCCAGTACTTC	CASSHDGETQYF
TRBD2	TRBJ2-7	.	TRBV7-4	TGTGCCAGCAGCTTAGCATCCGACGGGGGGGACGAGCAGTACTTC	CASSLASDGGDEQYF
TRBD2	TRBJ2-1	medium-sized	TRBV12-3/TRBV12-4	TGTGCCAGCAGTTTCATAACTAGCGGCTACAATGAGCAGTTCTTC	CASSFITSGYNEQFF
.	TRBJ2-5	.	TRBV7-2	TGTGCCAGCAGCTTAATCGGAGAGACCCAGTACTTC	CASSLIGETQYF
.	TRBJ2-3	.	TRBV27	TGTGCCAGCAGTTTCCGAGACCCCAGCGCAGATACGCAGTATTTT	CASSFRDPSADTQYF
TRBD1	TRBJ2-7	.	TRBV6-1	TGTGCCAGCAGCCGGAAAACCGGGACAGGAAGCCACGAGCAGTACTTC	CASSRKTGTGSHEQYF
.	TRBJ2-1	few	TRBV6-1	TGTGCCAGCAGTGATGCTAGGCGGAGTGGGCAGTTCTTC	CASSDARRSGQFF
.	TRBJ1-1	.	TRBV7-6	TGTGCCAGCAGCTTAGTGGGGGACTCGGATACTGAAGCTTTCTTT	CASSLVGDSDTEAFF
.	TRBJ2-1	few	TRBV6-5	TGTGCCAGCAGTTACATCCTGGCGGAGGAGCAGTTCTTC	CASSYILAEEQFF
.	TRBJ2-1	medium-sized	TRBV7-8	TGTGCCAGCAGCTTAGACGGGCCTGAGCAGTTCTTC	CASSLDGPEQFF
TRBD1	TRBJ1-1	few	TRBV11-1	TGTGCCAGCAGCCCTGGACAGGGGAGCACTGAAGCTTTCTTT	CASSPGQGSTEAFF
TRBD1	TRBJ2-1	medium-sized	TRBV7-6	TGTGCCAGCAGCCCAAGGCCGGGACAGGGGGGCAATGAGCAGTTCTTC	CASSPRPGQGGNEQFF
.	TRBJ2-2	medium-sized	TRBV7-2	TGTGCCAGCGGGCGGAGATCGAACACCGGGGAGCTGTTTTTT	CASGRRSNTGELFF
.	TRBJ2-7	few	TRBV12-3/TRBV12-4	TGTGCCAGCAGTTTTGGCGGAGTCTCCTACGAGCAGTACTTC	CASSFGGVSYEQYF
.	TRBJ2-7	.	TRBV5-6	TGTGCCAGCAGCTTGAATTTGAGGGGATCGTTGGATGAGCAGTACTTC	CASSLNLRGSLDEQYF
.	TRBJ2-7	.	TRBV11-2	TGTGCCAGCAGCGAGCTCAGGGTTTCCTACGAGCAGTACTTC	CASSELRVSYEQYF
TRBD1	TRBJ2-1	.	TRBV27	TGTGCCAGCAGTTTATGGGGGACAGGGGCCTACGAGCAGTTCTTC	CASSLWGTGAYEQFF
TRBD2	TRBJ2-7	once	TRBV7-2	TGTGCGAGCAGCCCCCTACGGGGGGGACCCTACGAGCAGTACTTC	CASSPLRGGPYEQYF
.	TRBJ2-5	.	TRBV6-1	TGTGCCAGCAGTGAGCAGCCGTACCAAGAGACCCAGTACTTC	CASSEQPYQETQYF
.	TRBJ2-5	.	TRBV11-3	TGTGCCAGCAGCCCGGGACTGTTCGTAGAGACCCAGTACTTC	CASSPGLFVETQYF
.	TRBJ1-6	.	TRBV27	TGTGCCAGCAGTTACTCCGAGGACTTGAATTCACCCCTCCACTTT	CASSYSEDLNSPLHF
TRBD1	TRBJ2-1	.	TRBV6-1	TGTGCCAGCAGTAATACAGGGGGCGCAGATGGTGAGCAGTTCTTC	CASSNTGGADGEQFF
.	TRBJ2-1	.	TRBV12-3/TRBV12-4	TGTGCCAGCAGTTTGGGGGGTAAAGGCTATGAGCAGTTCTTC	CASSLGGKGYEQFF
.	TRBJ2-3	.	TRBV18	TGTGCCAGCTCCCTAATGGGGGGTATCGCAGATACGCAGTATTTT	CASSLMGGIADTQYF
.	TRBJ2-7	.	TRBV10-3	TGTGCCATCAGTTCCCGCACCGGGACGGCGCTCAACGAGCAGTACTTC	CAISSRTGTALNEQYF
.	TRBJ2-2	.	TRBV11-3	TGTGCCAGCAGCTTGAGGGGTCGTAACGGGGAGCTGTTTTTT	CASSLRGRNGELFF
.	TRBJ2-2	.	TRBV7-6	TGTGCCAGCAGCTTAGTACTTCCGGGCCCTACTTCGACCGGGGAGCTGTTTTTT	CASSLVLPGPTSTGELFF